What follows are 19 T cell receptor beta chains derived from one specimen sequenced in a study of T-cell memory formation after mild COVID-19. MiXCR, applied by TCRdb to the 5' RACE reads, yields one record per CDR3 protein. This sample has roughly 480,000 distinct CDR3 sequences, with roughly 23% found just once. The sequencing sample was made of PBMCs or a T cell subset sorted from them (not recorded which). Every receptor here comes from an adult woman who had mild COVID-19 (a few samples of this study predate the infection). Cell type and time point are not known.

In DNA form, the CDR3 reads TGCGCCAGCAGCCAAGAGCCCAACAGGGGGGTCACCGGGGAGCTGTTTTTT. This gives the protein CASSQEPNRGVTGELFF. The chain links TRBV4-3 to TRBJ2-2, with TRBD1 matching 8 bases. CDR1 is LGHNA and CDR2 is YSLEER in the germline V gene. The CDR3 has 17 residues. V trimming: 0 bases; J trimming: 4 bases; junction bases outside the gene matches: 7.

In this sample, this clonotype turned up a few times. The genes are TRBV12-3 or TRBV12-4 and TRBJ1-1; D is unclear. The CDR3 consists of 11 residues. The V end was cut by 6 bases, the J end by 6 bases, with 8 bases between. CDR3 loop: CASSNSPEAFF. CDR3 nucleotide sequence: TGTGCCAGCAGCAACAGCCCTGAAGCTTTCTTT.

The sample holds many counts of this clonotype. The chain combines TRBV20-1 with TRBJ2-5; weak D call: TRBD1 (6 bases). Looked up from germline, CDR1 is DFQATT and CDR2 is SNEGSKA (reference sequence). V shed 4 bases and J shed 5 bases, with 32 bases lying between them. CDR3 length equals 19 residues. The CDR3 DNA reads as TGCAGTGCTACCGAAGGGACACCGAAGGTCGAGATAAGTTTGGAGACCCAGTACTTC. Translating gives CSATEGTPKVEISLETQYF.

This clonotype was detected only a few times. The chain carries TRBV27 and TRBJ1-2; 8 bases agree with TRBD1. Unmatched junction bases numbered 2, after V lost 3 bases and J lost 2 bases. Germline CDR1 and CDR2: MNHEY and SMNVEV (reference sequence). The CDR3 runs to 14 residues. The CDR3 sequence: CASSFTGGNYGYTF. The DNA for the CDR3 is TGTGCCAGCAGTTTTACAGGGGGGAACTATGGCTACACCTTC.

This clonotype was observed a few times. The chain is built from TRBV25-1 and TRBJ2-7; D is ambiguous. The V and J ends lost 2 bases and 4 bases respectively, with 6 bases between them. The CDR3 is made up of 12 amino acids. CDR1 and CDR2 from the germline V gene are MGHDK and SYGVNS. CDR3 nucleotides: TGTGCCAGCAGTGAAGACCTTTACGAGCAGTACTTC. It codes for CASSEDLYEQYF.

This clonotype occurred a few times. The chain has TRBV6-1 and TRBJ1-2; a possible D gene is TRBD1 (5 bases). The CDR3 contains 15 residues. V was pared by 7 bases and J by 4 bases, with 19 bases between. Germline CDR1 MNHNS, CDR2 SASEGT. The DNA for the CDR3 is TGTGCCAGCATGTCAGGGCTCCGGCCTCTCTATGGCTACACCTTC. This gives the protein CASMSGLRPLYGYTF.

CDR3 in amino acids: CASSPGDREYEQYF. The CDR3 nucleotides read TGCGCCAGCAGCCCAGGGGACAGGGAGTACGAGCAGTACTTC. The V call is TRBV5-1, the J call TRBJ2-7; 9 bases line up with TRBD1. The ends lost 4 bases at V and 4 bases at J; junction bases unmatched: 6. CDR3 length: 14 amino acids. Germline V lookup: CDR1 SGHRS, CDR2 YFSETQ.

The chain has TRBV5-1 and TRBJ1-1; D is undetermined. The CDR3 covers 12 residues. Trimming removed 4 bases from V and 4 bases from J, with 8 bases in between. Germline CDR1 is SGHRS and CDR2 is YFSETQ. Here the CDR3 reads CASSAEGTEAFF. The CDR3 DNA reads as TGCGCCAGCAGCGCCGAAGGCACTGAAGCTTTCTTT.

The V and J genes are TRBV5-1 and TRBJ2-1; 10 bases are shared with TRBD1. This CDR3 region has 15 residues. J lost 6 bases, V lost 5 bases, and 8 bases had no gene match. Germline V gene lookup returns CDR1 SGHRS and CDR2 YFSETQ. The CDR3 DNA sequence: TGCGCCAGCAGTCCCGGGGGACAGGGGCTCAATGAGCAGTTCTTC. Its translation is CASSPGGQGLNEQFF.

The chain uses TRBV6-5 and TRBJ1-5; a weak D match, TRBD1 (6 bases). Trimming left V 0 bases short and J 0 bases short, with 15 bases between. The CDR3 consists of 18 residues. Germline assignment: CDR1 MNHEY and CDR2 SVGAGI. The CDR3 DNA sequence: TGTGCCAGCAGTTACTCGTCCGGGGGCCTATATAGCAATCAGCCCCAGCATTTT. Protein: CASSYSSGGLYSNQPQHF.

This clonotype has more than one count but fewer than ten. The genes are TRBV3-1 and TRBJ2-2; weak D call: TRBD1 (6 bases). The CDR3 consists of 15 residues. Trimming shortened V by 5 bases and J by 2 bases, and 12 bases separated the two germline ends. Germline-derived CDR1 and CDR2 are LGHDT and YNNKEL (reference sequence). The CDR3 region has the DNA TGTGCCAGCAGCTTTCGCAGGGGCAACACCGGGGAGCTGTTTTTT. Its protein product is CASSFRRGNTGELFF.

This chain joins TRBV24-1 and TRBJ2-1; the D is unclear. Germline lookup yields CDR1 KGHDR and CDR2 SFDVKD. The CDR3 loop spans 16 amino acids. The V end lost 0 bases, the J end lost 1 base, and 9 bases lay between the germline ends. Written as DNA, the CDR3 is TGTGCCACCAGTGATTTGGATCGGGTATCCTACAATGAGCAGTTCTTC. This encodes CATSDLDRVSYNEQFF.

V and J are TRBV12-3 or TRBV12-4 and TRBJ1-6; D is undetermined. Trimming cost V 5 bases and J 5 bases, with 19 bases left between them. The CDR3 consists of 17 residues. Here the CDR3 reads CASSLESLAFDNSPLHF. In DNA form, the CDR3 reads TGTGCCAGCAGTCTCGAATCTCTAGCGTTCGATAATTCACCCCTCCACTTT.

This clonotype appeared once. This rearrangement joins TRBV4-2 to TRBJ2-7; D ambiguous. The length of the CDR3 is 17 residues. The germline gives CDR1 LGHNA, CDR2 YNFKEQ. Trimming left V 0 bases short and J 2 bases short, with 17 bases between. The CDR3 is CASSQDSRAHQPYEQYF. CDR3 nucleotide sequence: TGTGCCAGCAGCCAAGACTCCCGGGCACACCAACCCTACGAGCAGTACTTC.

This chain connects TRBV30 to TRBJ2-1; D is unclear. This CDR3 contains 13 residues. Germline CDR1 reads GTSNPN; CDR2 reads SVGIG (reference sequence). The V end was cut by 5 bases, the J end by 5 bases, with 13 bases between. CDR3 in amino acids: CAWGRLADNEQFF. DNA of the CDR3: TGTGCCTGGGGCCGACTGGCGGACAATGAGCAGTTCTTC.

J is TRBJ1-1 and V is TRBV3-1, with D uncertain. Trimming shortened V by 4 bases and J by 5 bases, and 11 bases separated the two germline ends. The CDR3 totals 13 residues. In germline, CDR1 is LGHDT, CDR2 YNNKEL (reference sequence). CDR3 nucleotides: TGTGCCAGCAGCCCCCTAACGCGGACTGAAGCTTTCTTT. Its protein is CASSPLTRTEAFF.

The chain recombines TRBV4-1 with TRBJ2-1, with D unclear. Looked up from germline, CDR1 is MGHRA and CDR2 is YSYEKL. V was pared by 4 bases and J by 5 bases, with 21 bases between. This CDR3 spans 17 amino acids. The CDR3 region is CASSRTLARRVDNEQFF. DNA of the CDR3: TGCGCCAGCAGCCGTACTTTAGCCAGGCGTGTCGACAATGAGCAGTTCTTC.

The genes are TRBV12-3 or TRBV12-4 and TRBJ1-5; no clear D. Trimming cost V 5 bases and J 5 bases, with 10 bases left between them. The CDR3 contains 13 residues. CDR3 nucleotides: TGTGCCAGCAGTGATCGAAGATATCAGCCCCAGCATTTT. Protein: CASSDRRYQPQHF.

This clonotype was counted a few times. The V gene is TRBV7-6, the J gene TRBJ2-1; 8 positions match TRBD2. CDR1 SGHVS and CDR2 FNYEAQ come from the germline V gene. The CDR3 contains 16 residues. Trimming took 5 bases from V and 4 from J; bases not matched to a gene: 10. The CDR3 DNA is TGTGCCAGCAGCCCTTACCCGGGACTAGGTTACAATGAGCAGTTCTTC. It is translated as CASSPYPGLGYNEQFF.